This T cell receptor (beta chain) was sequenced for a study of blood T cells in healthy people across ages. Broader study findings: Older age went with lower TCR beta diversity per million T cells, in a roughly linear way.

Together with a sample-barcoded 5' primer, a J-beta primer mix was included in a second PCR lasting 7 to 11 cycles. Template switching added a 12-random-nucleotide identifier to every cDNA molecule. Via MiXCR, TCRdb re-called the 5' RACE reads, giving one row per CDR3 protein. The repertoire holds approximately 1,000,000 distinct CDR3 sequences, with roughly two fifths as singletons. In the case of this clonotype: Its antigen remains unidentified.

The CDR3 runs to 14 residues. Germline V gene sequence: CDR1 SGDLS, CDR2 YYNGEE. The V end lost 3 bases, the J end lost 4 bases, and 13 bases lay between the germline ends. The clonotype was recovered from a man younger than 35 in good health. This sequence joins TRBV9 and TRBJ1-2; the D is unclear. The source material was blood. The CDR3 loop is CASSGRRASYGYTF. The CDR3 coding sequence is TGTGCCAGCAGCGGACGGAGAGCAAGCTATGGCTACACCTTC.